This T cell receptor (beta chain) was sequenced during a study of T cells in Graves' hyperthyroidism and ophthalmopathy. This clonotype was seen a handful of times. The investigators amplified TCR beta CDR3 regions from RNA transcripts. Initially, a first-round RT-PCR of the TCR CDR3 employed the HTBI primer set. Each CDR3 protein gets one entry after TCRdb re-called the multiplex PCR reads with MiXCR. The repertoire holds a few hundred thousand distinct CDR3 sequences, with approximately 14% as singletons. With 5 bases removed from V and 3 bases from J, the gap between germline ends came to 17 bases. The CDR3 runs to 15 residues. The germline CDR1 and CDR2 sequences are LNHDA and SQIVND (reference sequence).

The source material was blood. The origin of this receptor is a woman aged 40-49 years with Graves' ophthalmopathy. J is TRBJ2-7 and V is TRBV19, with D perhaps being TRBD1 or TRBD2 (5 bases each). The CDR3 is CASSVPGSGGYEQYF. In DNA, the CDR3 is TGTGCCAGTAGTGTCCCCGGGTCTGGGGGCTACGAGCAGTACTTC.